The 26 T cell receptor beta chains in this list originate from one sample, sequenced in a study of cytomegalovirus exposure and HLA in healthy donors. PCR involved 60 Vbeta and 13 Jbeta primers. Assay used: immunoSEQ multiplex PCR; TCRdb lists only in-frame clones, some missing. The table includes approximately 190,000 clones, 75% to 90% detected once. The sequencing input was PBMCs. These TCRs come from a woman in her fifties or sixties in good health and CMV-seropositive.

The chain recombines TRBV2 with TRBJ2-5, with D tentatively TRBD1 (7 bases). V dropped 8 bases and J dropped 5 bases, with 12 bases sitting between them. This CDR3 is built from 12 residues. Germline V gene sequence: CDR1 SNHLY, CDR2 FYNNEI. The chain's CDR3 is CASWAGGETQYF. The CDR3 DNA reads TGTGCCAGCTGGGCAGGGGGGGAGACCCAGTACTTC.

V is TRBV10-3 and J is TRBJ2-1, with a possible D match to TRBD2 (5 bases). The ends were cut back, 8 bases at V and 8 bases at J, with 13 bases in the middle. The CDR3 covers 12 residues. Germline lookup yields CDR1 ENHRY and CDR2 SYGVKD. The CDR3 sequence: CAIRIGEYEQFF. For the CDR3, the DNA is TGTGCCATCCGAATCGGGGAATATGAGCAGTTCTTC.

The chain has TRBV2 and TRBJ1-5; D ambiguous. Deletions cut 4 bases from V and 6 bases from J, with 13 bases between. This CDR3 spans 14 amino acids. Germline lookup yields CDR1 SNHLY and CDR2 FYNNEI. CDR3 in DNA: TGTGCCAGCAGTGTAGGTGGAGCAGTTCAGCCCCAGCATTTT. This encodes CASSVGGAVQPQHF.

This clone has only a few counts. The chain employs TRBV4-3 and TRBJ1-2; D is possibly TRBD1 (5 bases). The length of the CDR3 is 13 residues. CDR1 and CDR2 (germline): LGHNA, YSLEER. Trimming stripped 4 bases from V and 4 bases from J, with 10 bases between. The CDR3 sequence: CASSLGQAYGYTF. The CDR3 nucleotides are TGCGCCAGCAGCCTAGGACAAGCCTATGGCTACACCTTC.

V and J are TRBV4-1 and TRBJ2-1, with 7 positions matching TRBD1. CDR1 is MGHRA, CDR2 YSYEKL, per germline. Unmatched junction bases numbered 4, after V lost 0 bases and J lost 5 bases. CDR3 length equals 15 residues. The chain's CDR3 is CASSQEGTVNNEQFF. CDR3 nucleotides: TGCGCCAGCAGCCAAGAGGGGACAGTAAACAATGAGCAGTTCTTC.

This sequence joins TRBV6-5 and TRBJ2-1, with a tentative D call TRBD2 (5 bases). The germline V gene has CDR1 MNHEY and CDR2 SVGAGI. The length of the CDR3 is 13 residues. V lost 6 bases to trimming and J lost 0 bases, with 6 bases between them. As DNA, the CDR3 is TGTGCCAGCAGCCGGGACTCCTACAATGAGCAGTTCTTC. It specifies CASSRDSYNEQFF.

This chain joins TRBV28 and TRBJ1-4; perhaps TRBD1 as D (5 bases). The ends were cut back, 6 bases at V and 5 bases at J, with 16 bases in the middle. The CDR3 spans 15 residues. Germline V gene lookup returns CDR1 MDHEN and CDR2 SYDVKM. The CDR3 reads CASSPFTGGNEKLFF. The CDR3 DNA follows: TGTGCCAGCAGCCCATTTACGGGGGGGAATGAAAAACTGTTTTTT.

The chain has TRBV4-1 and TRBJ2-5; D might be TRBD1 (5 bases). The V gene's germline CDR1 is MGHRA and CDR2 YSYEKL. The CDR3 is 13 residues long. The V end lost 4 bases, the J end lost 3 bases, and 9 bases lay between the germline ends. The DNA for the CDR3 is TGCGCCAGCAGCCCAGGGATAGAAGAGACCCAGTACTTC. Protein sequence: CASSPGIEETQYF.

This clone was counted between two and nine times. J is TRBJ1-1 and V is TRBV29-1, with 7 bases identical to TRBD1. Losses at the gene ends were 5 bases for V and 0 bases for J; bases not matched to a gene: 3. Germline V lookup: CDR1 SQVTM, CDR2 ANQGSEA. This CDR3 spans 13 amino acids. Written as DNA, the CDR3 is TGCAGCGTTCGACAGGGCGTGAACACTGAAGCTTTCTTT. It translates to CSVRQGVNTEAFF.

This chain links TRBV7-9 with TRBJ2-7; tentative D call: TRBD1 (5 bases). Germline loops: CDR1 SEHNR, CDR2 FQNEAQ (reference sequence). The CDR3 is 13 residues long. The V end was cut by 5 bases, the J end by 3 bases, with 11 bases between. DNA of the CDR3: TGTGCCAGCAGCCAACCCCAGGGCTACGAGCAGTACTTC. Translating gives CASSQPQGYEQYF.

The chain couples TRBV2 to TRBJ1-5; no clear D gene. Looked up from germline, CDR1 is SNHLY and CDR2 is FYNNEI. This CDR3 spans 14 amino acids. V was trimmed by 5 bases and J by 4 bases, leaving 12 bases between them. This chain's CDR3 is CASSFVTGNQPQHF. In DNA, the CDR3 is TGTGCCAGCAGTTTTGTTACGGGAAATCAGCCCCAGCATTTT.

The chain is built from TRBV7-3 and TRBJ2-7, with D tentatively TRBD2 (7 bases). The ends were cut back, 5 bases at V and 5 bases at J, with 13 bases in the middle. This CDR3 comprises 13 residues. Germline values: CDR1 SGHTA, CDR2 FQGTGA. For the CDR3, the DNA is TGTGCCAGCAGCGCGGGGGCAGGGGACGAGCAGTACTTC. This translates into CASSAGAGDEQYF.

The chain joins TRBV10-3 to TRBJ1-5, with D perhaps matching TRBD1 (6 bases). Germline-derived CDR1 and CDR2 are ENHRY and SYGVKD. CDR3 size: 14 residues. V gave up 4 bases and J gave up 4 bases, with 11 bases separating them. As DNA, the CDR3 is TGTGCCATCAGTGTACAGGGCGGGAATCAGCCCCAGCATTTT. It translates to CAISVQGGNQPQHF.

This chain links TRBV4-2 with TRBJ2-5; D is unresolved. V lost 2 bases and J 7 bases, leaving 17 bases between the germline ends. In germline, CDR1 is LGHNA, CDR2 YNFKEQ. This CDR3 is 15 amino acids long. This CDR3 is CASSQYSYGSWTQYF. In DNA, the CDR3 is TGTGCCAGCAGCCAATACTCCTACGGTTCGTGGACCCAGTACTTC.

The chain recombines TRBV7-8 with TRBJ1-5, with 7 bases aligning to TRBD1. Germline trimming cut 1 base from V and 5 bases from J; bases unmatched to any gene: 8. CDR3 length equals 16 residues. Germline CDR1 SGHVS, CDR2 FQNEAQ. CDR3 loop: CASSLEGQTTYQPQHF. The CDR3 DNA reads as TGTGCCAGCAGCTTAGAGGGACAGACCACTTATCAGCCCCAGCATTTT.

The V gene is TRBV7-2, the J gene TRBJ2-1; D gene ambiguous. This CDR3 comprises 14 residues. The ends were cut back, 1 base at V and 2 bases at J, with 6 bases in the middle. Germline CDR1 SGHTA, CDR2 FQGNSA. CDR3 sequence reads: CASSLERAYNEQFF. In nucleotides, the CDR3 is TGTGCCAGCAGCTTAGAGCGAGCCTACAATGAGCAGTTCTTC.

The chain is built from TRBV7-2 and TRBJ2-3; 13 positions match TRBD2. The CDR3 extends over 17 amino acids. V lost 5 bases and J lost 7; bases outside the gene matches: 12. The germline CDR1 and CDR2 sequences are SGHTA and FQGNSA. CDR3 nucleotide sequence: TGTGCCAGCAGCCTAGGGACTAGCGGGGCTCGCGAATATACGCAGTATTTT. This sequence encodes CASSLGTSGAREYTQYF.

This clone was seen a handful of times. This chain joins TRBV5-1 and TRBJ1-5, with a tentative D call TRBD1 (5 bases). CDR3 length: 14 residues. Between the trimmed V and J ends, which lost 3 bases and 8 bases, there was a span of 15 bases. CDR1 and CDR2 (germline): SGHRS, YFSETQ. For the CDR3, the DNA is TGCGCCAGCAGCTCTGGACACGCCGGTGAGCCCCAGCATTTT. Translated: CASSSGHAGEPQHF.

The chain recombines TRBV28 with TRBJ1-2, with 8 nucleotides matching TRBD1. CDR3 size: 13 residues. J gave up 5 bases and V 11 bases, and 10 bases lay outside the gene matches. Germline lookup yields CDR1 MDHEN and CDR2 SYDVKM. Written as DNA, the CDR3 is TGTGCCGTTCTTCCGGGACAGGTATATGGCTACACCTTC. It specifies CAVLPGQVYGYTF.

This chain uses TRBV28 with TRBJ1-5; 7 bases agree with TRBD1. J was trimmed by 5 bases and V by 6 bases; bases with no gene match: 7. The CDR3 is 14 residues long. CDR1 and CDR2 from the germline V gene are MDHEN and SYDVKM. CDR3 sequence (DNA): TGTGCCAGCAGCTCGGGACAGACTTATCAGCCCCAGCATTTT. It specifies CASSSGQTYQPQHF.

J is TRBJ2-2 and V is TRBV6-5; 9 nucleotides align to TRBD1. This CDR3 has 14 amino acids. CDR1 and CDR2 from the germline V gene are MNHEY and SVGAGI. V trimming: 7 bases; J trimming: 5 bases; junction bases outside the gene matches: 5. The CDR3, as DNA: TGTGCCAGCACTGACAGGGGGGGAACCGGGGAGCTGTTTTTT. Translated, it gives CASTDRGGTGELFF.

The CDR3 protein is CASSLWPGGSGYGYTF. Here the CDR3 DNA reads TGTGCCAGCAGCTTGTGGCCCGGCGGCTCTGGGTATGGCTACACCTTC. The chain joins TRBV5-8 to TRBJ1-2; D gene unclear. Trimming left V 1 base short and J 5 bases short, with 18 bases between. The CDR3 covers 16 residues. Germline V lookup: CDR1 SGHTS, CDR2 YDEGEE.

This chain links TRBV9 with TRBJ2-1; TRBD1 aligns across 10 bases. V lost 4 bases to trimming and J lost 6 bases; unmatched junction nucleotides: 7. Germline loops: CDR1 SGDLS, CDR2 YYNGEE. The CDR3 covers 15 residues. The CDR3 protein is CASSPRTGGGNEQFF. The CDR3, as DNA: TGTGCCAGCAGCCCAAGGACAGGGGGAGGCAATGAGCAGTTCTTC.

This rearrangement joins TRBV28 to TRBJ1-2; D perhaps matches TRBD1 (6 bases). The CDR3 length is 13 residues. Trimming cost V 7 bases and J 5 bases, with 14 bases left between them. Per the germline V gene, CDR1 is MDHEN and CDR2 is SYDVKM. In DNA form, the CDR3 reads TGTGCCAGCAACGGGGGGCATTCATATGGCTACACCTTC. It codes for CASNGGHSYGYTF.

This clone was detected only once. This chain joins TRBV19 and TRBJ2-3; tentatively, D is TRBD1 (6 bases). The CDR3 spans 15 residues. V gave up 7 bases and J gave up 0 bases, with 14 bases separating them. Germline V CDR1 and CDR2: LNHDA, SQIVND (reference sequence). The CDR3 sequence: CASTLGAPSTDTQYF. DNA of the CDR3: TGTGCCAGTACCCTGGGGGCGCCGAGCACAGATACGCAGTATTTT.

This clone appeared once. The chain carries TRBV5-5 and TRBJ2-7; possible D gene TRBD1, 6 bases. Germline V lookup: CDR1 SGHKS, CDR2 YYEKEE (reference sequence). This CDR3 is 15 amino acids long. With 0 bases removed from V and 0 bases from J, the gap between germline ends came to 10 bases. This CDR3 is CASSLEPQGSYEQYF. The CDR3 coding sequence is TGTGCCAGCAGCTTGGAGCCACAGGGCTCCTACGAGCAGTACTTC.